The source of this T cell receptor beta chain is a study of PD-L1 blockade in urothelial cancer (dated 2017 in TCRdb). A note on the overall study: Therapy was started around 2014 for all patients, and atezolizumab 1,200 mg was administered intravenously every 3 weeks. Under 30 patients had pretreatment blood TCR-seq, about 25 had at least one posttreatment blood collection, and about 25 had tumor TCR-seq. Blood samples gave median yields of about 140,000 T cells and 80,000 or so unique TCRs, along with a median clonality of around 0.075. Nine patients achieved durable clinical benefit and about 22 did not. About 90% of the 29 patients were identified as males with urothelial cancer of bladder origin, and a prior smoking history was reported by 18 of 29 patients. An ECOG performance status of 0 or 1 was recorded for the patients, and 0 to 3 prior chemotherapy regimens had been received by the patients. Durable clinical benefit meant progression-free survival longer than 6 months, and TCR features were also tested against progression-free and overall survival. Pretreatment tumor samples, along with matched peripheral blood collected serially before and after atezolizumab treatment, underwent TCR sequencing. The study was an exploratory multi-omic analysis of somatic, immune and clinical correlates of response to PD-L1 blockade with atezolizumab in urothelial cancer. In the same patients, whole exome sequencing and RNA sequencing of pretreatment tumors were performed in addition to TCR sequencing. Blood samples were analyzed at 3 weeks after treatment start (second dose) and at 6 weeks after treatment start.

The cohort included 25 to 35 patients with locally advanced or metastatic urothelial carcinoma who were treated at Memorial Sloan Kettering on a trial protocol. Peripheral blood mononuclear cells were collected pretreatment and during treatment, with between 1 and 8 total time points obtained per patient. The Qiagen DNeasy Blood extraction kit was used to purify genomic DNA from total PBMCs and from tumor samples. PBMCs were collected pretreatment and during treatment and were isolated and stored as previously described. Spanning cysteine to phenylalanine, the CDR3 consists of 14 amino acids. The CDR3 DNA has 42 bases and is translated from base 1. The germline V gene specifies MNHNS as CDR1 and SASEGT as CDR2. V and J are trimmed by 8 bases and 2 bases, and the gene matches miss 6 bases of the junction. Summary of the overall study and its limitations: Because the sample size was small (n ≈ 31) and many of the analyses were exploratory, the results are meant to be hypothesis-generating. A pretreatment peripheral blood TCR clonality below the median was linked to improved progression-free and overall survival. Greater expansion of tumor-associated TCR clones in peripheral blood 3 weeks after the start of treatment was observed in patients with durable benefit (n ≈ 24, p = 0.022).

Of note for this clone: This receptor's antigen is unknown. Per-base qualities were not stored, and no clone one base away is much larger.

Synthetic TCR analog templates were spiked into each PCR so that absolute template abundance could be estimated from read counts. Using the immunoSEQ assay, TCRbeta CDR3 regions were amplified from genomic DNA with bias-controlled V and J gene primers. Sequencing of rearranged TCRbeta segments was performed at approximately 20X coverage. In the source study's methods: Sequencing errors were corrected by clustering and CDR3s were annotated against IMGT to assign V, D and J genes. Out-of-frame and stop-codon sequences were excluded, and only productive TCRbeta rearrangements were used in downstream analyses. Clonality was computed as one minus Shannon entropy normalized by the log of the number of unique productive sequences. Clones differing between time points or between blood and tumor were identified using Fisher's exact test with Benjamini-Hochberg correction, with an adjusted p below 0.01 applied as the threshold. TCRdb took this table from immuneACCESS and kept in-frame rearrangements with V and J called. Such tables lack part of the clones; where checked against another copy, unresolved V genes explain under half of the gap, and the rest is unexplained. V and J calls and clone size follow that table, whereas D and trimming were derived from the DNA. Across this sample there are some 25,000 clones, with approximately 84% seen only once. Roughly 8.8% of the sample comes from the top ten.

The material sequenced was PBMCs, taken around atezolizumab (anti-PD-L1) treatment. This clonotype was obtained from a man between 65 and 80 years old with urothelial cancer. The chain employs TRBV6-1 and TRBJ2-3; TRBD2 aligns with 8 central bases. The CDR3 protein sequence reads: CASCGGGPTDTQYF. DNA sequence: TGTGCCAGCTGTGGCGGGGGGCCCACAGATACGCAGTATTTT.